A single sample gave rise to the 24 T cell receptor beta chains below, sequenced in a study of blood T cells in healthy people across ages. Then a second PCR, running roughly 7 to 11 cycles, was carried out with a sample-barcoded 5' primer and a J-beta primer mix. TCRdb used MiXCR to reprocess the 5' RACE reads, holding one entry per CDR3 protein. The sample records 800,000 or so distinct CDR3 sequences, about 47% being singletons. The source material was blood. The receptors come from a man older than 75 in good health.

The chain employs TRBV4-2 and TRBJ2-3; D gene unclear. The CDR3 totals 14 residues. Trimming removed 3 bases at V and 2 bases at J, with 9 bases between. Per germline, CDR1 LGHNA and CDR2 YNFKEQ. The CDR3 region has the DNA TGTGCCAGCAGCCAGACAAGCACCACAGATACGCAGTATTTT. It yields the protein CASSQTSTTDTQYF.

This clonotype was seen a single time. A read error may account for a junction end that differs from germline. The genes are TRBV27 and TRBJ1-1; a weak D match, TRBD1 (6 bases). The CDR3 runs to 13 residues. Germline V lookup: CDR1 MNHEY, CDR2 SMNVEV (reference sequence). The CDR3 nucleotides are TGTGCCAGCAGCTTATGGACAGACGCTGAAGCTTTCTTT. Its translation is CASSLWTDAEAFF.

V and J are TRBV4-3 and TRBJ2-5; 9 nucleotides agree with TRBD2. The germline CDR1 and CDR2 sequences are LGHNA and YSLEER. Germline trimming cut 0 bases from V and 11 bases from J; bases unmatched to any gene: 16. The CDR3 consists of 17 residues. This CDR3 reads CASSQEGLAGPYNEQYF. The CDR3 DNA reads as TGCGCCAGCAGCCAAGAGGGGCTAGCGGGACCCTACAATGAGCAGTACTTC.

The rearrangement links TRBV12-3 or TRBV12-4 to TRBJ1-3; D remains ambiguous. The V end was cut by 6 bases, the J end by 0 bases, with 15 bases between. The CDR3 is 16 residues long. The CDR3 region has the DNA TGTGCCAGCAGCACCCTTACTTCGACCTCTGGAAACACCATATATTTT. Encoded protein: CASSTLTSTSGNTIYF.

Of note for this clonotype: This clone may be a read error of a much larger clone one base away. The chain uses TRBV20-1 and TRBJ2-5; TRBD2 is a possible D gene (5 bases). Germline V gene data show CDR1 as DFQATT and CDR2 as SNEGSKA (reference sequence). Trimming removed 4 bases from V and 13 bases from J, with 25 bases in between. The CDR3 is made up of 14 amino acids. CDR3 bases: TGCAGTGCTAAACGTTCGCGGGCTTCCTACGAGCGGTACTTC. Its protein is CSAKRSRASYERYF.

The rearrangement links TRBV20-1 to TRBJ2-2; 9 bases align to TRBD2. This CDR3 comprises 15 residues. After removal of 3 bases from V and 2 bases from J, the junction contained 4 bases not matched to a gene. The germline V gene encodes CDR1 DFQATT and CDR2 SNEGSKA (reference sequence). The CDR3 is CSARGSGGNTGELFF. CDR3 bases: TGCAGTGCTAGGGGTAGCGGGGGAAACACCGGGGAGCTGTTTTTT.

The chain joins TRBV5-5 to TRBJ2-3, with D possibly TRBD1 on 6 matching bases. The CDR3 is 16 residues long. Germline V gene sequence: CDR1 SGHKS, CDR2 YYEKEE (reference sequence). V lost 1 base, J lost 7 bases, and 19 bases lay in between. The CDR3 protein is CASSLLMGQAQNTQYF. DNA for the CDR3: TGTGCCAGCAGCTTGCTGATGGGACAAGCACAGAATACGCAGTATTTT. The complete variable domain, with remaining parts taken from reference TRBV5-5 and TRBJ2-3, reads DAGVTQSPTHLIKTRGQQVTLRCSPISGHKSVSWYQQVLGQGPQFIFQYYEKEERGRGNFPDRFSARQFPNYSSELNVNALLLGDSALYLCASSLLMGQAQNTQYFGPGTRLTVL.

J is TRBJ2-1 and V is TRBV4-3, with no clear D. Trimming took off 0 bases at V and 0 bases at J, with 6 bases between the two ends. Germline V lookup: CDR1 LGHNA, CDR2 YSLEER. The CDR3 is 15 amino acids. The CDR3: CASSQEIHSYNEQFF. The CDR3 coding sequence is TGCGCCAGCAGCCAAGAGATCCACTCCTACAATGAGCAGTTCTTC.

This clonotype came up a few times. The rearrangement links TRBV6-2 or TRBV6-3 to TRBJ1-2; D unclear. In germline, CDR1 is MNHEY, CDR2 SVGEGT. Trimming left V 6 bases short and J 4 bases short, with 9 bases between. The CDR3 runs 12 residues. In DNA, the CDR3 is TGTGCCAGCAGGCCTCGACTCTATGGCTACACCTTC. This gives the protein CASRPRLYGYTF.

V and J are TRBV4-3 and TRBJ2-4; unclear D gene. The DNA end is a closer match to TRBJ2-7, so the J assignment may be wrong. The CDR3 is made up of 13 amino acids. Germline loops: CDR1 LGHNA, CDR2 YSLEER. The CDR3 here is CASSAMTDDEQYF. DNA for the CDR3: TGCGCCAGCAGCGCGATGACGGACGACGAGCAGTACTTC.

Concerning this clonotype itself: This may be a read error: a much more frequent sequence differs by one nucleotide. V usage is TRBV5-1 and J usage is TRBJ2-1; 8 positions agree with TRBD2. This CDR3 spans 17 amino acids. Trimming cost V 2 bases and J 4 bases; bases outside gene matches: 11. Germline V gives CDR1 SGHRS, CDR2 YFSETQ. CDR3 residues: CASSFKTGGPSYNEQFF. The CDR3 DNA reads TGCGCCAGCAGCTTTAAAACGGGAGGGCCCTCTTACAATGAGCAGTTCTTC.

The table lists this clonotype with many counts. The genes are TRBV5-1 and TRBJ2-1; 10 nucleotides match TRBD2. The CDR3 length is 15 residues. V lost 7 bases to trimming and J lost 7 bases; unmatched junction nucleotides: 11. Germline V gene lookup returns CDR1 SGHRS and CDR2 YFSETQ. The CDR3 DNA is TGCGCCAGCCTTCTTGGGCTAGCGGGAGAAAATGAGCAGTTCTTC. Protein: CASLLGLAGENEQFF.

This chain links TRBV6-6 with TRBJ2-1; a possible D gene is TRBD2 (5 bases). The CDR3 runs 13 residues. Germline CDR1 and CDR2: MNHNY and SVGAGI (reference sequence). V was shortened by 10 bases and J by 0 bases, with 10 bases between the two germline ends. This CDR3 reads CATGESSYNEQFF. The DNA of the CDR3 is TGTGCCACTGGGGAGAGCTCCTACAATGAGCAGTTCTTC.

This clonotype was counted many times. V usage is TRBV7-8 and J usage is TRBJ2-1, with D tentatively TRBD2 (6 bases). The germline CDR1 and CDR2 sequences are SGHVS and FQNEAQ. This CDR3 has 14 residues. V lost 0 bases, J lost 8 bases, and 11 bases lay in between. The CDR3: CASSLASWGDEQFF. The CDR3 nucleotides read TGTGCCAGCAGCTTAGCGTCATGGGGGGATGAGCAGTTCTTC. Drawing the rest from reference TRBV7-8 and TRBJ2-1, the complete variable domain is GAGVSQSPRYKVAKRGQDVALRCDPISGHVSLFWYQQALGQGPEFLTYFQNEAQLDKSGLPSDRFFAERPEGSVSTLKIQRTQQEDSAVYLCASSLASWGDEQFFGPGTRLTVL.

This clonotype was counted between two and nine times. The V gene is TRBV24-1, the J gene TRBJ2-2; TRBD2 might be the D (6 bases). The CDR3 loop spans 16 amino acids. Between the trimmed V and J ends, which lost 2 bases and 0 bases, there was a span of 9 bases. Germline-derived CDR1 and CDR2 are KGHDR and SFDVKD. DNA for the CDR3: TGTGCCACCAGTGATTCGAGACTAGCGAACACCGGGGAGCTGTTTTTT. It is translated as CATSDSRLANTGELFF.

The CDR3 reads CASSLDGQGMGEQYF. The CDR3 bases are TGCGCCAGCAGCTTGGATGGACAGGGGATGGGCGAGCAGTACTTC. The rearrangement links TRBV5-1 to TRBJ2-7, with 9 bases fitting TRBD1. Trimming at V came to 0 bases and at J to 6 bases, leaving 7 bases not matched to a gene. This CDR3 comprises 15 residues. The germline gives CDR1 SGHRS, CDR2 YFSETQ.

J is TRBJ2-7 and V is TRBV5-1; weak D call: TRBD1 (6 bases). There are 14 residues in the CDR3. Looked up from germline, CDR1 is SGHRS and CDR2 is YFSETQ. V gave up 3 bases and J gave up 3 bases, with 13 bases separating them. Here the CDR3 reads CASSSGARVYEQYF. The CDR3 DNA reads TGCGCCAGCAGCTCAGGGGCGAGGGTCTACGAGCAGTACTTC. The whole variable domain, remainder taken from reference TRBV5-1 and TRBJ2-7, is KAGVTQTPRYLIKTRGQQVTLSCSPISGHRSVSWYQQTPGQGLQFLFEYFSETQRNKGNFPGRFSGRQFSNSRSEMNVSTLELGDSALYLCASSSGARVYEQYFGPGTRLTVT.

The gene calls are TRBV6-5 and TRBJ2-6, with 12 bases matching TRBD1. Germline CDR1 and CDR2: MNHEY and SVGAGI. J gave up 4 bases and V 0 bases, and 4 bases lay outside the gene matches. The CDR3 runs 18 residues. The DNA for the CDR3 is TGTGCCAGCAGTTACTCGGGACAGGGGGCTTACGGGGCCAACGTCCTGACTTTC. It encodes CASSYSGQGAYGANVLTF.

The genes are TRBV6-2 or TRBV6-3 and TRBJ2-7; TRBD2 agrees at 11 bases. CDR3 length: 16 residues. Germline V gene data show CDR1 as MNHEY and CDR2 as SVGEGT. Losses at the gene ends were 4 bases for V and 0 bases for J; bases not matched to a gene: 5. Here the CDR3 reads CASSFFGTSGSYEQYF. The CDR3 DNA sequence: TGTGCCAGCAGTTTCTTCGGGACTAGCGGCTCCTACGAGCAGTACTTC.

The chain uses TRBV2 and TRBJ2-3, with 15 positions matching TRBD2. The CDR3 is made up of 17 amino acids. V lost 7 bases to trimming and J lost 1 base; unmatched junction nucleotides: 6. CDR1 and CDR2 from the germline V gene are SNHLY and FYNNEI. CDR3 sequence (DNA): TGTGCCAGCACCCGGACTAGCGGGAGGGCCGGCACAGATACGCAGTATTTT. Its protein product is CASTRTSGRAGTDTQYF.

J is TRBJ1-2 and V is TRBV5-4; the D gene is possibly TRBD1 (5 bases). Trimming stripped 6 bases from V and 3 bases from J, with 12 bases between. Germline CDR1 SGHNT, CDR2 YYREEE (reference sequence). There are 13 residues in the CDR3. The CDR3 loop reads CASTPSGHYGYTF. CDR3 DNA sequence: TGTGCCAGCACCCCATCGGGGCACTATGGCTACACCTTC. The full variable domain, rest sourced from reference TRBV5-4 and TRBJ1-2, is ETGVTQSPTHLIKTRGQQVTLRCSSQSGHNTVSWYQQALGQGPQFIFQYYREEENGRGNFPPRFSGLQFPNYSSELNVNALELDDSALYLCASTPSGHYGYTFGSGTRLTVV.

This clonotype was seen a single time. The gene calls are TRBV20-1 and TRBJ1-6, with D tentatively TRBD1 (5 bases). CDR3 size: 16 residues. V lost 3 bases and J 0 bases, leaving 12 bases between the germline ends. Looked up from germline, CDR1 is DFQATT and CDR2 is SNEGSKA (reference sequence). The CDR3 nucleotides read TGCAGTGCTAGGGGGGAAAGGAGCTCCTATAATTCACCCCTCCACTTT. Its translation: CSARGERSSYNSPLHF.

Ten or more counts support this clonotype. This rearrangement joins TRBV27 to TRBJ2-7; 13 positions match TRBD2. This CDR3 contains 18 residues. Germline trimming cut 1 base from V and 6 bases from J; bases unmatched to any gene: 12. From germline, CDR1 is MNHEY and CDR2 SMNVEV (reference sequence). CDR3 sequence reads: CASSLYPPGLAGVSEQYF. DNA of the CDR3: TGTGCCAGCAGTTTATACCCCCCCGGACTAGCGGGAGTTAGCGAGCAGTACTTC.

On this clonotype: A much larger clone lies a single base off, so this may be a read error. CDR3 in amino acids: CATSDVQAGAHEQYF. The CDR3 DNA follows: TGTGCCACCAGTGATGTTCAAGCGGGAGCCCACGAGCAGTACTTC. The chain combines TRBV24-1 with TRBJ2-7, with 8 bases aligning to TRBD2. V was pared by 3 bases and J by 5 bases, with 8 bases of the junction left unmatched. The CDR3 runs to 15 residues. Germline CDR1 is KGHDR and CDR2 is SFDVKD.